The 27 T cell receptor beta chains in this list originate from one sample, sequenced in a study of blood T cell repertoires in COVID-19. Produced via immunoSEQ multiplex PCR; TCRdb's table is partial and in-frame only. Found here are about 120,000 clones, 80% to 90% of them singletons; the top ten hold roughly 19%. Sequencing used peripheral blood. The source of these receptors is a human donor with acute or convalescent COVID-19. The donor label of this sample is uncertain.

The CDR3 DNA follows: TGTGCCAGCAGGGGGGCGCGAGGGGCAGACACTGAAGCTTTCTTT. Translating it yields CASRGARGADTEAFF. The chain employs TRBV28 and TRBJ1-1, with a weak D call TRBD1 (6 bases). There are 15 residues in the CDR3. Between the trimmed V and J ends, which lost 6 bases and 3 bases, there was a span of 17 bases. The germline CDR1 and CDR2 sequences are MDHEN and SYDVKM.

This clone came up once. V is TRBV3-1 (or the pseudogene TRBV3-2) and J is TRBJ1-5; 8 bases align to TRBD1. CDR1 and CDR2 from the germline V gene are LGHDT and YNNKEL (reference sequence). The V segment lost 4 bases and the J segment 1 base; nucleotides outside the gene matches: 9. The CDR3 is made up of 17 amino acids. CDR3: CASSRGQGGGSNQPQHF. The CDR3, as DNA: TGTGCCAGCAGCCGAGGACAGGGTGGAGGAAGCAATCAGCCCCAGCATTTT.

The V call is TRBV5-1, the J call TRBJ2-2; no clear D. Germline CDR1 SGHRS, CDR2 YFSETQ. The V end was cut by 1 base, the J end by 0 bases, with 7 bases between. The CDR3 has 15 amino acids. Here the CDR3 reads CASSLSGANTGELFF. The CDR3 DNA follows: TGCGCCAGCAGCTTGTCAGGCGCGAACACCGGGGAGCTGTTTTTT.

The CDR3 loop reads CASSPQHRTGELFF. For the CDR3, the DNA is TGTGCCAGCTCACCACAACACCGAACCGGGGAGCTGTTTTTT. The genes are TRBV18 and TRBJ2-2; no reliable D call. This CDR3 comprises 14 residues. V lost 1 base to trimming and J lost 5 bases, with 8 bases between them. Germline V gives CDR1 KGHSH, CDR2 LQKENI. Filled out from reference TRBV18 and TRBJ2-2, the complete variable domain reads NAGVMQNPRHLVRRRGQEARLRCSPMKGHSHVYWYRQLPEEGLKFMVYLQKENIIDESGMPKERFSAEFPKEGPSILRIQQVVRGDSAAYFCASSPQHRTGELFFGEGSRLTVL.

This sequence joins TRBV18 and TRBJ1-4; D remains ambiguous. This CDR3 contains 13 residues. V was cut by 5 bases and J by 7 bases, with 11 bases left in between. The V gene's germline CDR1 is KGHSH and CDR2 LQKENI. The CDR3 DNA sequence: TGTGCCAGCTCAATGTGGGAGCGTGAAAAACTGTTTTTT. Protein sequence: CASSMWEREKLFF.

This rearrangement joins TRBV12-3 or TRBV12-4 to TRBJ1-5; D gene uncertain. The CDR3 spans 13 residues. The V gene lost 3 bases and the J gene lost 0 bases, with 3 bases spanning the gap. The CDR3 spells CASSFYSNQPQHF. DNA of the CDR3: TGTGCCAGCAGTTTTTATAGCAATCAGCCCCAGCATTTT.

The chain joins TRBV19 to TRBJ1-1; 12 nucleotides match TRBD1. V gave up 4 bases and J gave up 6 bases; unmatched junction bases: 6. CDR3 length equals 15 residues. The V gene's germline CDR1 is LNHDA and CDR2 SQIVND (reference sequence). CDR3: CASSKGTGGDAEAFF. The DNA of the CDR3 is TGTGCCAGTAGTAAAGGGACAGGGGGCGACGCTGAAGCTTTCTTT. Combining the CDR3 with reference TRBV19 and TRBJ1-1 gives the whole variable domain DGGITQSPKYLFRKEGQNVTLSCEQNLNHDAMYWYRQDPGQGLRLIYYSQIVNDFQKGDIAEGYSVSREKKESFPLTVTSAQKNPTAFYLCASSKGTGGDAEAFFGQGTRLTVV.

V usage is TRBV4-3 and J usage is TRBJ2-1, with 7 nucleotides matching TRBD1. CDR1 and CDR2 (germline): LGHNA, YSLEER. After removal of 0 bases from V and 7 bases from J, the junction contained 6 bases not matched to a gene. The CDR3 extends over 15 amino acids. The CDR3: CASSQDKTGLNEQFF. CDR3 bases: TGCGCCAGCAGCCAAGACAAGACAGGGCTAAATGAGCAGTTCTTC.

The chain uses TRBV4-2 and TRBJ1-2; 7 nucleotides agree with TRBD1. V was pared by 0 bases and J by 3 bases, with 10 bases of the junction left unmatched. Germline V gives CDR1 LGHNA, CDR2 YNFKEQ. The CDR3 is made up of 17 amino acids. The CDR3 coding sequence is TGTGCCAGCAGCCAAGATACGGCAGGGGGGCTCTACTATGGCTACACCTTC. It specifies CASSQDTAGGLYYGYTF.

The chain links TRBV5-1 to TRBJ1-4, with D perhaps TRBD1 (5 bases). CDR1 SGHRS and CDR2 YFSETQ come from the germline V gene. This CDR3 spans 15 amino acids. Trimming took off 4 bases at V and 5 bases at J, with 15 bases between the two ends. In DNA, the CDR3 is TGCGCCAGCAGCGCTACAGGAACCATAAATGAAAAACTGTTTTTT. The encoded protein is CASSATGTINEKLFF.

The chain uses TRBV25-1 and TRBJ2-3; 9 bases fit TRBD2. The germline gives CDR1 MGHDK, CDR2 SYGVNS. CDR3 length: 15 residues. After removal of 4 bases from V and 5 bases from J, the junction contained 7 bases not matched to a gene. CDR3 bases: TGTGCCAGCAGTGTGATGGGCGGGAGGGGAGATACGCAGTATTTT. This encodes CASSVMGGRGDTQYF.

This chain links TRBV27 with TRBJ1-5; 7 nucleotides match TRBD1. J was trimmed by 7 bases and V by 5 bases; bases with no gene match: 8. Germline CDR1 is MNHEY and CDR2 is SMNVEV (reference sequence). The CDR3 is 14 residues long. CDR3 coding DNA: TGTGCCAGCAGTCCCACAGGGGCTTCGCAGCCCCAGCATTTT. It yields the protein CASSPTGASQPQHF.

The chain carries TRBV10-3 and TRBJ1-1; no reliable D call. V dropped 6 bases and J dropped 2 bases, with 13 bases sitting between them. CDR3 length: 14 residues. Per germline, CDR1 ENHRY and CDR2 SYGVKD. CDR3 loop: CAISAAELNTEAFF. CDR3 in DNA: TGTGCCATCAGCGCCGCGGAGTTAAACACTGAAGCTTTCTTT.

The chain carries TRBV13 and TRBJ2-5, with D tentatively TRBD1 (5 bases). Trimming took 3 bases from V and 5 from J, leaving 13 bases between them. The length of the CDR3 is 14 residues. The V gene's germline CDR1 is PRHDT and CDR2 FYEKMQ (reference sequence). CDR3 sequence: CASSFYLAGETQYF. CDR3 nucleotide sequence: TGTGCCAGCAGCTTCTACCTGGCAGGGGAGACCCAGTACTTC.

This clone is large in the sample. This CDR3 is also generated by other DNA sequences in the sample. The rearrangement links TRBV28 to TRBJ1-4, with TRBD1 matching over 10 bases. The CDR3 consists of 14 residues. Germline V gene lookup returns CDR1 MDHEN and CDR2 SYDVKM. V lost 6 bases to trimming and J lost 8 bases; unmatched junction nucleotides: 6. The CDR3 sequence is CASSKGQGREKLFF. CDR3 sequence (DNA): TGTGCCAGCAGCAAGGGACAGGGGAGGGAAAAACTGTTTTTT.

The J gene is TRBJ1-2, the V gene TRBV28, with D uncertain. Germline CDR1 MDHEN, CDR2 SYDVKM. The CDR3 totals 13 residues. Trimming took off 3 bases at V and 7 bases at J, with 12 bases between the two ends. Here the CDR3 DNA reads TGTGCCAGCAGTTTGCTGGGCATCGGTGGCTACACCTTC. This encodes CASSLLGIGGYTF.

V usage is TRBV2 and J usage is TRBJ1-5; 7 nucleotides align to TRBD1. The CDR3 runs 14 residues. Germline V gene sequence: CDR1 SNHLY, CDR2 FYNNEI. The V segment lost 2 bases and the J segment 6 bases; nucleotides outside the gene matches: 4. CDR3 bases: TGTGCCAGCAGTGAAAGAACAGGGGCTCAGCCCCAGCATTTT. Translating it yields CASSERTGAQPQHF.

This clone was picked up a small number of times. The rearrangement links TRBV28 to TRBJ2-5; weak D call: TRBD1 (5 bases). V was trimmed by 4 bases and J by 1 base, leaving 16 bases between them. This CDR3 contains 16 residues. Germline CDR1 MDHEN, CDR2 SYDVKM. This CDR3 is CASSSPTGRLQETQYF. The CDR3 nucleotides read TGTGCCAGCAGTTCCCCAACAGGTCGACTCCAAGAGACCCAGTACTTC.

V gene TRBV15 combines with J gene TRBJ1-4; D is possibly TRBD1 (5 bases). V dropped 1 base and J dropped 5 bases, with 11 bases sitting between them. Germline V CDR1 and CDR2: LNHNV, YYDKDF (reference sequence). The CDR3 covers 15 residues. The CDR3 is CATSRADTFNEKLFF. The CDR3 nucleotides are TGTGCCACCAGCAGAGCGGACACCTTCAATGAAAAACTGTTTTTT.

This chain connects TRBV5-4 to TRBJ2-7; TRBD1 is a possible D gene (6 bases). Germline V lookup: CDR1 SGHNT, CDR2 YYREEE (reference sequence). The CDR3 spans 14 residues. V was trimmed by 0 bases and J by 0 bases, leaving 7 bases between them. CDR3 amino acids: CASSLEGGSYEQYF. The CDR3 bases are TGTGCCAGCAGCTTGGAAGGGGGCTCCTACGAGCAGTACTTC.

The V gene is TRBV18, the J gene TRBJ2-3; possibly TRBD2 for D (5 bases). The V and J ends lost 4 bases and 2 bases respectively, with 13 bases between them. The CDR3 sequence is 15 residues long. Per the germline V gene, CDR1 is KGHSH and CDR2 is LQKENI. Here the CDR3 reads CASSLGAILTDTQYF. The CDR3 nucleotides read TGTGCCAGCTCACTGGGAGCGATCCTCACAGATACGCAGTATTTT.

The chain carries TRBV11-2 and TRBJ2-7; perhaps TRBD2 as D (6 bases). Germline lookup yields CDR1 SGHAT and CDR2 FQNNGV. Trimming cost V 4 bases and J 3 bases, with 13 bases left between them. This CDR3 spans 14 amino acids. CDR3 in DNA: TGTGCCAGCAGCTCAAAGGAGGGGTTCTACGAGCAGTACTTC. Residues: CASSSKEGFYEQYF.

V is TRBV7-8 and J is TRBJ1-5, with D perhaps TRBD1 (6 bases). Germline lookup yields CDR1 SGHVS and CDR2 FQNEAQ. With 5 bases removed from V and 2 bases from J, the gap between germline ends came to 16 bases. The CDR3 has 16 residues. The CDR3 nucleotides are TGTGCCAGCAGCCCTCGGGCGGGGGCCGGCAATCAGCCCCAGCATTTT. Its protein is CASSPRAGAGNQPQHF. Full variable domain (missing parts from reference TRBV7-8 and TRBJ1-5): GAGVSQSPRYKVAKRGQDVALRCDPISGHVSLFWYQQALGQGPEFLTYFQNEAQLDKSGLPSDRFFAERPEGSVSTLKIQRTQQEDSAVYLCASSPRAGAGNQPQHFGDGTRLSIL.

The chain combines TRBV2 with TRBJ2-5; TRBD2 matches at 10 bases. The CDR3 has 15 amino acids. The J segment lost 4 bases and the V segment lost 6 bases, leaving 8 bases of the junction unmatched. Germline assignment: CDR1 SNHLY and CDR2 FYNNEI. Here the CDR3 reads CASRADLAGVETQYF. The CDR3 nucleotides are TGTGCCAGCAGGGCTGATCTAGCGGGGGTAGAGACCCAGTACTTC.

CDR3 DNA: TGTGCCAGCACCCAGAACAATCAGCCCCAGCATTTT. This codes for CASTQNNQPQHF. The V gene is TRBV12-3 or TRBV12-4, the J gene TRBJ1-5; D gene uncertain. The CDR3 is 12 residues long. Trimming removed 7 bases at V and 3 bases at J, with 7 bases between.

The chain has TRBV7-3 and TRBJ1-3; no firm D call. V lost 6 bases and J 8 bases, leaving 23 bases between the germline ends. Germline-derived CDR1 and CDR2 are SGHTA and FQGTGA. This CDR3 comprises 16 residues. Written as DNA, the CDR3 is TGTGCCAGCAGAATAAACGAGGGCAGCCTAGAAGACACCATATATTTT. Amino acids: CASRINEGSLEDTIYF.

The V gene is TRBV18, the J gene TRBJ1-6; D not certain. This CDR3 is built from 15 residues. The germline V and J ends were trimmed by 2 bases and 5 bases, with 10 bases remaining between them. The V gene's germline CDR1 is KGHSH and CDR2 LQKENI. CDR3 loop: CASSPRSQNNSPLHF. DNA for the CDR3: TGTGCCAGCTCACCAAGGTCACAGAATAATTCACCCCTCCACTTT.